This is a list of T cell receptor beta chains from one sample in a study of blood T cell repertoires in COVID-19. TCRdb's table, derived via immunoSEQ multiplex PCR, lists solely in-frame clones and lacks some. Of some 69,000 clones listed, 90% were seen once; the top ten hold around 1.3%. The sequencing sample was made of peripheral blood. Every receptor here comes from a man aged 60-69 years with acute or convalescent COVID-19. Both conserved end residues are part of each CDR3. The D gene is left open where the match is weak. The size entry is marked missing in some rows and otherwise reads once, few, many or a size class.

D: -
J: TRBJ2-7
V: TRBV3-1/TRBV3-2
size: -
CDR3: CASSHLGVYEQYF
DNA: TGTGCCAGCAGCCACCTCGGGGTTTACGAGCAGTACTTC

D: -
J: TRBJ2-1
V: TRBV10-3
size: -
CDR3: CAISEAGYNEQFF
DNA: TGTGCCATCAGTGAGGCAGGCTACAATGAGCAGTTCTTC

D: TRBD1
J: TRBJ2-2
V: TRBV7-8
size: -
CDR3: CASGTRDRVPNTGELFF
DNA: TGTGCCAGCGGGACACGGGACAGGGTTCCGAACACCGGGGAGCTGTTTTTT

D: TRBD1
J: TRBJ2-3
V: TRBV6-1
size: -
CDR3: CASSGQGVLSTDTQYF
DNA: TGTGCCAGCAGTGGACAGGGTGTTCTTTCCACAGATACGCAGTATTTT

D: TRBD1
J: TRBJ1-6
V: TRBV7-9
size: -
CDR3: CASSRQGTVNSPLHF
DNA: TGTGCCAGCAGCCGACAGGGGACAGTCAATTCACCCCTCCACTTT

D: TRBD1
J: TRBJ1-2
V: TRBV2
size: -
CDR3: CASSEQGQGGVYGYTF
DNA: TGTGCCAGCAGTGAACAGGGACAGGGTGGGGTCTATGGCTACACCTTC

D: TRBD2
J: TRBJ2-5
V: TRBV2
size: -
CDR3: CASGSGVQETQYF
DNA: TGTGCCAGCGGCAGCGGGGTGCAAGAGACCCAGTACTTC

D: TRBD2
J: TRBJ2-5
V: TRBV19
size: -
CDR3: CATWGGETQYF
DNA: TGTGCCACCTGGGGGGGAGAGACCCAGTACTTC

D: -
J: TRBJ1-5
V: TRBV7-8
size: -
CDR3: CASSLAGYQPQHF
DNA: TGTGCCAGCAGCTTAGCCGGGTATCAGCCCCAGCATTTT

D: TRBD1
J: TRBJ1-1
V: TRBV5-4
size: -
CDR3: CASRSDRGVNTEAFF
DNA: TGTGCCAGCAGGTCTGACAGGGGGGTTAACACTGAAGCTTTCTTT

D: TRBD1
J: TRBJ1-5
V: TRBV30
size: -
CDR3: CAWSSRGLNQPQHF
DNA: TGTGCCTGGAGCAGCAGGGGGCTCAATCAGCCCCAGCATTTT

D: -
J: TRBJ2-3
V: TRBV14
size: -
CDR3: CASSQVGARLTDTQYF
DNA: TGTGCCAGCAGCCAAGTAGGGGCACGACTCACAGATACGCAGTATTTT

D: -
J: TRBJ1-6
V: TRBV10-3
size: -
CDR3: CATGGGGSPLHF
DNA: TGTGCCACCGGTGGAGGTGGTTCACCCCTCCACTTT

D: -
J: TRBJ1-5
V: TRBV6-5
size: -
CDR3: CASRQVDSNQPQHF
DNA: TGTGCCAGCCGACAGGTAGATAGCAATCAGCCCCAGCATTTT

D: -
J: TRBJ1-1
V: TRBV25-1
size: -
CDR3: CASSEPGQNTEAFF
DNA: TGTGCCAGCAGTGAACCTGGCCAGAACACTGAAGCTTTCTTT

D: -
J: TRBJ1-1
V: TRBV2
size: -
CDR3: CASQVRPNTEAFF
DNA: TGTGCCAGCCAGGTTCGACCGAACACTGAAGCTTTCTTT

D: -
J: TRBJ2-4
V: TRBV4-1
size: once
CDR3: CASSQDPAGAQNIQYF
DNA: TGCGCCAGCAGCCAAGATCCGGCAGGGGCCCAAAACATTCAGTACTTC

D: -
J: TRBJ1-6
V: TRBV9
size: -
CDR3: CASSVDPRGETPLHF
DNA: TGTGCCAGCAGCGTAGATCCTAGGGGCGAAACACCCCTCCACTTT